The clone carrying this T cell receptor (beta chain) was observed many times. Criteria for exclusion of patients were uncontrolled infection, other autoimmune disease, pregnancy or lactation. The record originates from a study of T cells in Graves' hyperthyroidism and ophthalmopathy. TCR beta CDR3 sequences were amplified from RNA transcripts. Researchers ran a first-round RT-PCR on the TCR CDR3 using the HTBI primer set. TCRdb independently ran MiXCR on the multiplex PCR reads; one entry per CDR3 protein. Among about 400,000 distinct CDR3 sequences listed, roughly 14% were seen once. The J segment lost 6 bases and the V segment lost 4 bases, leaving 13 bases of the junction unmatched. The CDR3 contains 16 residues. CDR1 MNHEY and CDR2 SMNVEV come from the germline V gene (reference sequence).

The sequence was obtained from a young man with Graves' ophthalmopathy. The chain has TRBV27 and TRBJ2-7, with TRBD1 matching over 9 bases. Sample: blood. CDR3: CASSYSPGQGVSEQYF. CDR3 DNA: TGTGCCAGCAGTTACTCCCCGGGACAGGGAGTCTCCGAGCAGTACTTC.